Presented here are 24 T cell receptor beta chains from one specimen sequenced in a study of T cell changes during pregnancy in multiple sclerosis. The assay was immunoSEQ multiplex PCR, and TCRdb's table has in-frame clones only and misses some. The sample consists of 45,000 to 55,000 clones, roughly 90% of them appearing once. This sample comprised CD4+ T cells from peripheral blood mononuclear cells, obtained after pregnancy. These receptors came from a female donor in good health, enrolled as a control in a pregnancy study.

This clone was seen once. The chain uses TRBV27 and TRBJ1-2; 11 nucleotides match TRBD1. Per the germline V gene, CDR1 is MNHEY and CDR2 is SMNVEV (reference sequence). The CDR3 is made up of 18 amino acids. Trimming removed 9 bases from V and 6 bases from J; junction bases left unmatched: 21. The CDR3 reads CASSWTGGLVSRSDGYTF. The CDR3 region has the DNA TGTGCCAGTTCCTGGACAGGGGGCTTAGTTTCCCGCTCCGATGGCTACACCTTC.

This clone was found a few times. V and J are TRBV27 and TRBJ1-2, with 8 bases fitting TRBD1. The CDR3 runs to 15 residues. Per the germline V gene, CDR1 is MNHEY and CDR2 is SMNVEV (reference sequence). Trimming removed 8 bases from V and 8 bases from J; junction bases left unmatched: 16. The CDR3 DNA is TGTGCCAGCTGGAAGTGGACAGGGCGAGGGAAAGGCTACACCTTC. It specifies CASWKWTGRGKGYTF.

V and J are TRBV7-2 and TRBJ1-2; no reliable D call. The CDR3 sequence is 13 residues long. In germline, CDR1 is SGHTA, CDR2 FQGNSA. V lost 1 base to trimming and J lost 4 bases, with 7 bases between them. The CDR3 nucleotides are TGTGCCAGCAGCTTAGTTCCTCTCTATGGCTACACCTTC. The encoded protein is CASSLVPLYGYTF.

Remarks on this clone: The sample holds other DNA sequences that translate to the same CDR3. CDR3 nucleotide sequence: TGCGCCAGCAGCCAAGAAAGACGGACAGCCTACGAGCAGTACTTC. As protein: CASSQERRTAYEQYF. This chain connects TRBV4-1 to TRBJ2-7; weak D call: TRBD1 (6 bases). The V gene lost 0 bases and the J gene lost 2 bases, with 11 bases spanning the gap. CDR3 length equals 15 residues. Germline V gives CDR1 MGHRA, CDR2 YSYEKL.

V gene TRBV12-5 combines with J gene TRBJ2-3; 8 positions match TRBD1. The CDR3 loop spans 16 amino acids. From germline, CDR1 is LGHNT and CDR2 FRNRAP. The V segment lost 5 bases and the J segment 2 bases; nucleotides outside the gene matches: 9. The CDR3 DNA sequence: TGTGCTAGTGGTCTGACAGGGGCCGCCACCACAGATACGCAGTATTTT. As protein: CASGLTGAATTDTQYF.

The V and J genes are TRBV6-5 and TRBJ1-3; no definite D call. The CDR3 totals 14 residues. V was pared by 6 bases and J by 0 bases, with 9 bases between. Germline lookup yields CDR1 MNHEY and CDR2 SVGAGI. The CDR3: CASRPISSGNTIYF. The CDR3 DNA reads as TGTGCCAGCAGGCCAATCAGCTCTGGAAACACCATATATTTT.

The gene calls are TRBV19 and TRBJ1-6; 8 bases agree with TRBD1. The V gene's germline CDR1 is LNHDA and CDR2 SQIVND (reference sequence). After removal of 5 bases from V and 7 bases from J, the junction contained 4 bases not matched to a gene. The CDR3 extends over 14 amino acids. CDR3 in DNA: TGTGCCAGTAGTGGGTGGGACAGGAATTCACCCCTCCACTTT. This sequence encodes CASSGWDRNSPLHF.

This rearrangement joins TRBV5-6 to TRBJ1-2; maybe TRBD1 (5 bases). Germline V CDR1 and CDR2: SGHDT, YYEEEE. The CDR3 totals 12 residues. Trimming removed 2 bases at V and 8 bases at J, with 10 bases between. The DNA for the CDR3 is TGTGCCAGCAGCTTTCCCAGGGAAGGCTACACCTTC. Amino acids: CASSFPREGYTF.

The rearrangement links TRBV7-8 to TRBJ1-2; a possible D gene is TRBD1 (6 bases). The CDR3 consists of 16 residues. From germline, CDR1 is SGHVS and CDR2 FQNEAQ. V was pared by 5 bases and J by 4 bases, with 20 bases between. The CDR3 DNA is TGTGCCAGCAGCGGGAGGGGGACCGTTGGGAGCTATGGCTACACCTTC. Protein product: CASSGRGTVGSYGYTF. Full variable domain (outside the CDR3, taken from reference TRBV7-8 and TRBJ1-2): GAGVSQSPRYKVAKRGQDVALRCDPISGHVSLFWYQQALGQGPEFLTYFQNEAQLDKSGLPSDRFFAERPEGSVSTLKIQRTQQEDSAVYLCASSGRGTVGSYGYTFGSGTRLTVV.

The J gene is TRBJ1-2, the V gene TRBV7-2; D uncertain. V was shortened by 1 base and J by 4 bases, with 4 bases between the two germline ends. CDR3 length: 12 amino acids. Germline-derived CDR1 and CDR2 are SGHTA and FQGNSA. This CDR3 reads CASSLVSYGYTF. In nucleotides, the CDR3 is TGTGCCAGCAGCTTAGTCTCCTATGGCTACACCTTC.

The genes are TRBV2 and TRBJ1-6; the D gene is possibly TRBD1 (6 bases). The CDR3 contains 14 residues. The germline CDR1 and CDR2 sequences are SNHLY and FYNNEI. Trimming shortened V by 9 bases and J by 3 bases, and 12 bases separated the two germline ends. CDR3 DNA: TGTGCCAGTCACCGGGACAACTATAATTCACCCCTCCACTTT. Amino acids: CASHRDNYNSPLHF.

The chain employs TRBV2 and TRBJ2-7, with TRBD1 matching 7 bases. V lost 7 bases to trimming and J lost 2 bases; unmatched junction nucleotides: 8. This CDR3 is 14 amino acids long. Germline V CDR1 and CDR2: SNHLY, FYNNEI. CDR3 nucleotide sequence: TGTGCCAGCACCATCGGGACAGAACCCTACGAGCAGTACTTC. It specifies CASTIGTEPYEQYF.

CDR3 sequence: CASSPGQTSYNEQFF. The CDR3 DNA is TGTGCCAGCAGCCCGGGACAGACCTCCTACAATGAGCAGTTCTTC. This chain connects TRBV7-3 to TRBJ2-1, with TRBD1 matching 7 bases. The CDR3 runs to 15 residues. Germline CDR1 is SGHTA and CDR2 is FQGTGA. V shed 5 bases, J shed 0 bases, and the junction held 4 bases outside the gene matches.

The rearrangement links TRBV4-3 to TRBJ1-2, with 8 positions matching TRBD1. The CDR3 consists of 17 residues. V was pared by 2 bases and J by 5 bases, with 13 bases of the junction left unmatched. Germline assignment: CDR1 LGHNA and CDR2 YSLEER. CDR3 nucleotide sequence: TGCGCCAGCAGCCAAACCTCAGGACAGGGTAGTGGTTATGGCTACACCTTC. Translating it yields CASSQTSGQGSGYGYTF.

This rearrangement joins TRBV7-2 to TRBJ1-3; D not resolved. This CDR3 has 16 residues. The germline V gene encodes CDR1 SGHTA and CDR2 FQGNSA. The ends were cut back, 0 bases at V and 0 bases at J, with 9 bases in the middle. DNA for the CDR3: TGTGCCAGCAGCTTAGCGGGCCGAAGCTCTGGAAACACCATATATTTT. It specifies CASSLAGRSSGNTIYF.

The chain employs TRBV19 and TRBJ1-5; 11 nucleotides align to TRBD1. The CDR3 contains 16 residues. Trimming took 5 bases from V and 6 from J; bases not matched to a gene: 9. Germline lookup yields CDR1 LNHDA and CDR2 SQIVND (reference sequence). The CDR3 region is CASSPRGTGGIQPQHF. For the CDR3, the DNA is TGTGCCAGTAGTCCTAGGGGGACAGGGGGAATTCAGCCCCAGCATTTT. The full variable domain, in which reference TRBV19 and TRBJ1-5 provide the parts outside the CDR3, is DGGITQSPKYLFRKEGQNVTLSCEQNLNHDAMYWYRQDPGQGLRLIYYSQIVNDFQKGDIAEGYSVSREKKESFPLTVTSAQKNPTAFYLCASSPRGTGGIQPQHFGDGTRLSIL.

V usage is TRBV7-7 and J usage is TRBJ2-7, with D possibly matching TRBD2 (5 bases). The CDR3 sequence is 16 residues long. The germline V gene has CDR1 SSHAT and CDR2 FNYEAQ (reference sequence). The DNA of the CDR3 is TGTGCTTCCACCCCCGGACCAACGGGAAGAACCTACGAGCAGTACTTC. Its translation: CASTPGPTGRTYEQYF. Full variable domain (missing parts from reference TRBV7-7 and TRBJ2-7): GAGVSQSPRYKVTKRGQDVTLRCDPISSHATLYWYQQALGQGPEFLTYFNYEAQPDKSGLPSDRFSAERPEGSISTLTIQRTEQRDSAMYRCASTPGPTGRTYEQYFGPGTRLTVT.

This chain links TRBV4-3 with TRBJ1-2, with 7 nucleotides matching TRBD1. The CDR3 sequence is 16 residues long. Per the germline V gene, CDR1 is LGHNA and CDR2 is YSLEER. The junction had 4 bases not matched to a gene; V was cut back by 0 bases and J by 0 bases. The CDR3 nucleotides are TGCGCCAGCAGCCAAGAAGGGACAGATACTAACTATGGCTACACCTTC. Translation gives CASSQEGTDTNYGYTF.

V gene TRBV4-3 combines with J gene TRBJ1-3; D may be TRBD1 (5 bases). V dropped 1 base and J dropped 0 bases, with 10 bases sitting between them. The V gene's germline CDR1 is LGHNA and CDR2 YSLEER. The CDR3 is made up of 16 amino acids. The CDR3 loop is CASSQALGGSGNTIYF. DNA for the CDR3: TGCGCCAGCAGCCAAGCTCTCGGGGGCTCTGGAAACACCATATATTTT.

The chain recombines TRBV4-3 with TRBJ1-1; D perhaps matches TRBD1 (6 bases). The V end was cut by 1 base, the J end by 1 base, with 10 bases between. The CDR3 is 15 amino acids. Germline V gene data show CDR1 as LGHNA and CDR2 as YSLEER. DNA of the CDR3: TGCGCCAGCAGCCAAGTAGTGACAGGGAACACTGAAGCTTTCTTT. It translates to CASSQVVTGNTEAFF.

This clone was counted between two and nine times. The rearrangement uses TRBV7-3 and TRBJ1-1; the D gene is possibly TRBD1 (5 bases). This CDR3 region has 12 residues. Trimming removed 5 bases at V and 1 base at J, with 5 bases between. The germline gives CDR1 SGHTA, CDR2 FQGTGA. CDR3 bases: TGTGCCAGCAGCACAGGGAACACTGAAGCTTTCTTT. Translating gives CASSTGNTEAFF.

V and J are TRBV7-2 and TRBJ2-1; D call uncertain. The CDR3 has 11 residues. Germline V gene data show CDR1 as SGHTA and CDR2 as FQGNSA. The V end lost 4 bases, the J end lost 15 bases, and 13 bases lay between the germline ends. Here the CDR3 reads CASSSHKMPFF. The CDR3 bases are TGTGCCAGCAGCTCCCACAAAATGCCGTTCTTC.

The rearrangement uses TRBV6-6 and TRBJ1-2; TRBD1 agrees at 12 bases. V trimming: 7 bases; J trimming: 4 bases; junction bases outside the gene matches: 7. CDR1 and CDR2 (germline): MNHNY, SVGAGI (reference sequence). This CDR3 region has 15 residues. Written as DNA, the CDR3 is TGTGCCAGCACCCCCGGGACAGGGGGCGCCTATGGCTACACCTTC. This gives the protein CASTPGTGGAYGYTF.

This clone was observed a single time. The chain combines TRBV18 with TRBJ2-5; D is possibly TRBD2 (5 bases). V was cut by 1 base and J by 1 base, with 13 bases left in between. Germline CDR1 KGHSH, CDR2 LQKENI. This CDR3 comprises 16 residues. The CDR3 region has the DNA TGTGCCAGCTCACCACTCCAACAAACTAGCCAAGAGACCCAGTACTTC. Its translation is CASSPLQQTSQETQYF.